This TCR beta chain was observed in a study of T cells after yellow fever vaccination. In the study overall: Each low-cell-number fraction was prepared by means of SMART-Seq v4 Ultra Low Input.

Findings and caveats of the study: It was a small share of clonotypes that appeared in both CD4 and CD8 compartments.

Production of TCR cDNA was by 5'RACE template switching, which also added a universal primer site and UMIs. One entry per CDR3 protein results from TCRdb running MiXCR on the 5' RACE reads. The sample lists around 230,000 distinct CDR3 sequences, roughly 6.8% seen once, with 1% to 1.2% in the top ten. In the case of this clonotype: Its specificity is unknown.

This CDR3 spans 16 amino acids. V was pared by 6 bases and J by 0 bases, with 16 bases between. The sample in question was CD4+ T cells sorted from PBMCs, obtained on the day of the yellow fever booster vaccination. The V call is TRBV12-3 or TRBV12-4, the J call TRBJ2-3, with D unresolved. The origin of this receptor is a man aged 30 to 39 who received the YFV17D yellow fever vaccine. The CDR3 coding sequence is TGTGCCAGCAGACCAAGTGCGCAGACTAGCACAGATACGCAGTATTTT. Residues: CASRPSAQTSTDTQYF.